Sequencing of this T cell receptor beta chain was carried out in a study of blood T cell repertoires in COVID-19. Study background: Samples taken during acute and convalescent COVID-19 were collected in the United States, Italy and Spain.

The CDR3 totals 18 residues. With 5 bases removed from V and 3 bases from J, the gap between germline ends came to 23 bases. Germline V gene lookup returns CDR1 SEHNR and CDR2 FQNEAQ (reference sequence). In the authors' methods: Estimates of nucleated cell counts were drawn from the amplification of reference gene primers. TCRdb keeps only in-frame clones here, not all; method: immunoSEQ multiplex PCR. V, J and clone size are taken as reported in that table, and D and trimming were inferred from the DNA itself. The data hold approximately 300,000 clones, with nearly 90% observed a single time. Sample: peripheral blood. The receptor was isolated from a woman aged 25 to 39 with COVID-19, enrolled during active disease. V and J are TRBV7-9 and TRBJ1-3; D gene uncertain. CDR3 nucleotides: TGTGCCAGCAGCCCTCTCTTGGGCTCAGCCGAAGATGGAAACACCATATATTTT. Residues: CASSPLLGSAEDGNTIYF.